This TCR beta chain was recovered during a study of blood T cell repertoires in COVID-19. Study at large: In each case, the material was cDNA or gDNA derived from T cells, B-cell-depleted T cells, or PBMCs.

The method was immunoSEQ multiplex PCR; TCRdb's version includes in-frame clones alone and lacks a portion of them. The sample gives around 74,000 clones, 70% to 90% of which show up once; approximately 4.5% is in the top ten. CDR3 size: 14 residues. The V gene's germline CDR1 is SGHAT and CDR2 FQDESV (reference sequence). V was cut by 0 bases and J by 3 bases, with 6 bases left in between. The V gene is TRBV11-1, the J gene TRBJ2-1; D perhaps matches TRBD1 (6 bases). This clonotype was obtained from a man aged 45-60 years with active COVID-19. What was sequenced was peripheral blood. The chain's CDR3 is CASSLAGGYNEQFF. The CDR3, as DNA: TGTGCCAGCAGCTTAGCAGGGGGCTACAATGAGCAGTTCTTC.